The 21 T cell receptor beta chains reported below all come from one sample, sequenced in a study of cytomegalovirus exposure and HLA in healthy donors. This PCR relied on a set of 60 Vbeta primers and 13 Jbeta primers. Method: immunoSEQ multiplex PCR; TCRdb's copy keeps in-frame clones and lacks some. The specimen's table records some 64,000 clones. Sequenced: PBMCs. These receptors all stem from a woman aged 30 to 39 in good health and CMV-seronegative.

The rearrangement joins TRBV5-6 to TRBJ1-1; D perhaps matches TRBD1 (5 bases). The V gene lost 5 bases and the J gene lost 1 base, with 12 bases spanning the gap. The length of the CDR3 is 14 residues. The germline V gene encodes CDR1 SGHDT and CDR2 YYEEEE. This chain's CDR3 is CASRDTGANTEAFF. The CDR3, as DNA: TGTGCCAGCAGGGATACAGGCGCGAACACTGAAGCTTTCTTT. Full variable domain (rest looked up from reference TRBV5-6 and TRBJ1-1): DAGVTQSPTHLIKTRGQQVTLRCSPKSGHDTVSWYQQALGQGPQFIFQYYEEEERQRGNFPDRFSGHQFPNYSSELNVNALLLGDSALYLCASRDTGANTEAFFGQGTRLTVV.

A remark on this clone: At the DNA level, this CDR3 is encoded by other sequences in the same sample as well. The chain uses TRBV6-1 and TRBJ2-7; D unresolved. Per the germline V gene, CDR1 is MNHNS and CDR2 is SASEGT. The CDR3 extends over 12 amino acids. The V end lost 4 bases, the J end lost 4 bases, and 8 bases lay between the germline ends. The CDR3 region is CASSGRRYEQYF. The CDR3 nucleotides read TGTGCCAGCAGTGGGCGGCGGTACGAGCAGTACTTC.

The chain is built from TRBV7-9 and TRBJ2-7, with 7 bases aligning to TRBD1. V lost 4 bases and J lost 2; bases outside the gene matches: 11. Per germline, CDR1 SEHNR and CDR2 FQNEAQ (reference sequence). The CDR3 consists of 16 residues. The DNA of the CDR3 is TGTGCCAGCAGCTCCGCTCGAGACAGGGTGACCTACGAGCAGTACTTC. It translates to CASSSARDRVTYEQYF.

The gene calls are TRBV9 and TRBJ1-2; TRBD1 aligns across 8 bases. The CDR3 has 13 amino acids. V trimming: 3 bases; J trimming: 5 bases; junction bases outside the gene matches: 3. The germline gives CDR1 SGDLS, CDR2 YYNGEE. The CDR3 sequence: CASSATGVYGYTF. The CDR3 region has the DNA TGTGCCAGCAGCGCGACAGGGGTATATGGCTACACCTTC.

J is TRBJ1-5 and V is TRBV7-2; weak D call: TRBD1 (5 bases). V was cut by 3 bases and J by 4 bases, with 7 bases left in between. Germline V lookup: CDR1 SGHTA, CDR2 FQGNSA. CDR3 size: 13 residues. Written as DNA, the CDR3 is TGTGCCAGCAGCTTCGGGGGAAATCAGCCCCAGCATTTT. Translated, it gives CASSFGGNQPQHF.

The chain carries TRBV6-6 and TRBJ2-4; 8 bases fit TRBD1. Germline CDR1 is MNHNY and CDR2 is SVGAGI (reference sequence). The CDR3 consists of 16 residues. J lost 0 bases, V lost 0 bases, and 1 base had no gene match. The CDR3 loop is CASSYSTGVAKNIQYF. CDR3 nucleotides: TGTGCCAGCAGTTACTCGACAGGGGTAGCCAAAAACATTCAGTACTTC.

The genes are TRBV9 and TRBJ2-1; TRBD2 matches at 7 bases. This CDR3 has 15 residues. J was trimmed by 10 bases and V by 4 bases; bases with no gene match: 14. The V gene's germline CDR1 is SGDLS and CDR2 YYNGEE. DNA of the CDR3: TGTGCCAGCAGCACGGGGGGTGCGGGAGTGGGGGAGCAGTTCTTC. Protein: CASSTGGAGVGEQFF.

The chain carries TRBV28 and TRBJ1-2, with a weak D call TRBD1 (5 bases). Germline CDR1 is MDHEN and CDR2 is SYDVKM. Deletions cut 7 bases from V and 8 bases from J, with 20 bases between. The CDR3 extends over 14 amino acids. This CDR3 is CASTWGGGTLGYTF. The DNA for the CDR3 is TGTGCCAGCACTTGGGGGGGTGGGACTTTGGGCTACACCTTC.

A word on this clone: One end of the junction varies from germline; a read error may be responsible. This chain connects TRBV9 to TRBJ2-5; D remains ambiguous. The CDR3 is 14 residues long. Germline-derived CDR1 and CDR2 are SGDLS and YYNGEE. The CDR3, as DNA: TGTGCCAGCAGCGTAGTAGCTCCCCAAGGGACCCAGTACTTC. It encodes CASSVVAPQGTQYF. Full variable domain (remainder filled in from reference TRBV9 and TRBJ2-5): DSGVTQTPKHLITATGQRVTLRCSPRSGDLSVYWYQQSLDQGLQFLIQYYNGEERAKGNILERFSAQQFPDLHSELNLSSLELGDSALYFCASSVVAPQGTQYFGPGTRLLVL.

This chain connects TRBV27 to TRBJ2-3, with unresolved D. CDR1 is MNHEY, CDR2 SMNVEV, per germline (reference sequence). This CDR3 has 13 amino acids. With 3 bases removed from V and 5 bases from J, the gap between germline ends came to 9 bases. In DNA, the CDR3 is TGTGCCAGCAGTTTTCCCTCCCTAGATACGCAGTATTTT. Its translation: CASSFPSLDTQYF.

The gene calls are TRBV19 and TRBJ1-5, with TRBD1 matching over 7 bases. CDR1 and CDR2 (germline): LNHDA, SQIVND (reference sequence). The V and J ends lost 2 bases and 14 bases, in that order; junction bases with no gene match: 6. CDR3 size: 12 residues. The CDR3 sequence: CASSIPGQREHF. The DNA of the CDR3 is TGTGCCAGTAGTATACCGGGACAGAGGGAGCATTTT.

The chain combines TRBV27 with TRBJ2-1; 7 positions match TRBD1. The CDR3 is made up of 14 amino acids. CDR1 MNHEY and CDR2 SMNVEV come from the germline V gene (reference sequence). V shed 3 bases, J shed 4 bases, and the junction held 3 bases outside the gene matches. In DNA form, the CDR3 reads TGTGCCAGCAGTTTTACAGGGGTTTACAATGAGCAGTTCTTC. This sequence encodes CASSFTGVYNEQFF.

The CDR3 spells CASSGSSSGNTIYF. The CDR3 DNA follows: TGTGCCAGCAGCGGGAGTAGCTCTGGAAACACCATATATTTT. V usage is TRBV9 and J usage is TRBJ1-3; D uncertain. CDR1 SGDLS and CDR2 YYNGEE come from the germline V gene. Trimming removed 3 bases from V and 0 bases from J, with 7 bases in between. This CDR3 region has 14 residues.

The chain has TRBV9 and TRBJ1-1; 10 nucleotides match TRBD1. Germline CDR1 SGDLS, CDR2 YYNGEE. Trimming cost V 6 bases and J 0 bases; bases outside gene matches: 5. This CDR3 contains 15 residues. The DNA for the CDR3 is TGTGCCAGCACCCGGACAGGGGGAATGAACACTGAAGCTTTCTTT. Translated: CASTRTGGMNTEAFF.

This chain uses TRBV4-2 with TRBJ2-5; the D gene is possibly TRBD1 (5 bases). The germline V gene encodes CDR1 LGHNA and CDR2 YNFKEQ. Trimming removed 1 base at V and 1 base at J, with 7 bases between. This CDR3 region has 14 residues. CDR3 nucleotides: TGTGCCAGCAGCCAAGGACAGTTCCAAGAGACCCAGTACTTC. It encodes CASSQGQFQETQYF.

This sequence joins TRBV11-2 and TRBJ1-4; 7 nucleotides match TRBD1. The V and J ends lost 1 base and 7 bases, in that order; junction bases with no gene match: 6. The CDR3 sequence is 15 residues long. Germline assignment: CDR1 SGHAT and CDR2 FQNNGV. CDR3 sequence: CASSLGGAGGEKLFF. The CDR3 DNA reads TGTGCCAGCAGCTTAGGTGGGGCAGGGGGTGAAAAACTGTTTTTT.

The rearrangement uses TRBV15 and TRBJ2-2; the D is unclear. CDR3 length: 15 residues. The V gene lost 3 bases and the J gene lost 0 bases, with 8 bases spanning the gap. Per germline, CDR1 LNHNV and CDR2 YYDKDF (reference sequence). The CDR3 DNA follows: TGTGCCACCAGCAGTGGCTCCCCGAACACCGGGGAGCTGTTTTTT. Protein: CATSSGSPNTGELFF.

The V call is TRBV7-2, the J call TRBJ2-2; TRBD2 might be the D (5 bases). Germline CDR1 SGHTA, CDR2 FQGNSA. V lost 4 bases, J lost 7 bases, and 16 bases lay in between. CDR3 length: 15 amino acids. CDR3: CASSSFWVGGGELFF. CDR3 coding DNA: TGTGCCAGCAGCTCCTTTTGGGTTGGAGGCGGGGAGCTGTTTTTT.

The V call is TRBV30, the J call TRBJ1-2, with 7 bases aligning to TRBD1. The CDR3 sequence is 13 residues long. CDR1 is GTSNPN and CDR2 is SVGIG in the germline V gene (reference sequence). J was trimmed by 2 bases and V by 1 base; bases with no gene match: 1. CDR3 loop: CAWSAGQNYGYTF. The CDR3 nucleotides are TGTGCCTGGAGTGCGGGACAGAACTATGGCTACACCTTC.

The chain couples TRBV18 to TRBJ1-6; no definite D call. This CDR3 comprises 17 residues. The V and J ends lost 3 bases and 4 bases respectively, with 16 bases between them. Germline-derived CDR1 and CDR2 are KGHSH and LQKENI. CDR3 loop: CASSPGSWEGYNSPLHF. CDR3 DNA sequence: TGTGCCAGCTCACCCGGGAGCTGGGAGGGATATAATTCACCCCTCCACTTT.

CDR3 in DNA: TGTGCCAGCAGCGTAACAGGGAGCGCCTACGAGCAGTACTTC. Translation gives CASSVTGSAYEQYF. V usage is TRBV9 and J usage is TRBJ2-7; the D gene is possibly TRBD1 (6 bases). Trimming cost V 1 base and J 2 bases, with 10 bases left between them. Per germline, CDR1 SGDLS and CDR2 YYNGEE. This CDR3 region has 14 residues.